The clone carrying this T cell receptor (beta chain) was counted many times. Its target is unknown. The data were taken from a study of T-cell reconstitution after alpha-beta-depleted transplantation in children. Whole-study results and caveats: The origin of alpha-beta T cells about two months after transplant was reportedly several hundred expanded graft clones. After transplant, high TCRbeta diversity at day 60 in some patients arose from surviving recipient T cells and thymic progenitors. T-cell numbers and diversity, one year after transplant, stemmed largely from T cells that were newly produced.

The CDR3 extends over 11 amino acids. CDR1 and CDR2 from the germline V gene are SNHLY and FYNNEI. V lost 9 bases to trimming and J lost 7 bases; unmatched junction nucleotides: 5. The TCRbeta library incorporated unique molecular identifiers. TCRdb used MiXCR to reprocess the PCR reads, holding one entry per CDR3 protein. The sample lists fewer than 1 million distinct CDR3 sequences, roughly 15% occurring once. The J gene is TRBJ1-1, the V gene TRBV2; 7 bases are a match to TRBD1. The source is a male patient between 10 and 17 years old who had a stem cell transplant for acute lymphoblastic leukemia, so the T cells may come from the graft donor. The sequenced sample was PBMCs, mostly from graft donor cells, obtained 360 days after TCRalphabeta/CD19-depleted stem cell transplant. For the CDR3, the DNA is TGTGCCAGACAGGGGATTGGTGAAGCTTTCTTT. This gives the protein CARQGIGEAFF.